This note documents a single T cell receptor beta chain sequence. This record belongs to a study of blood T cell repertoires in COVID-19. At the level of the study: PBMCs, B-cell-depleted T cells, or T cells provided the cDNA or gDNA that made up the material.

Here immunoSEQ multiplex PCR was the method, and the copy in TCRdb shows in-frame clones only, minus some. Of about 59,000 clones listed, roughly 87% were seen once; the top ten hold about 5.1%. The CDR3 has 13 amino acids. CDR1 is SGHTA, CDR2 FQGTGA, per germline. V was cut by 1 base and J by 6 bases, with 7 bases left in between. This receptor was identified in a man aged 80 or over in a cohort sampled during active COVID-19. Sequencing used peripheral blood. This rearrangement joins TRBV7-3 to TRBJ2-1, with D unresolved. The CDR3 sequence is CASSLISGNEQFF. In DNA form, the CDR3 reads TGTGCCAGCAGCTTAATCTCGGGCAATGAGCAGTTCTTC. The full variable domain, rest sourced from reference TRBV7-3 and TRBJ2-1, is GAGVSQTPSNKVTEKGKYVELRCDPISGHTALYWYRQSLGQGPEFLIYFQGTGAADDSGLPNDRFFAVRPEGSVSTLKIQRTERGDSAVYLCASSLISGNEQFFGPGTRLTVL.